This entry features one T cell receptor beta chain sequence. Its cognate antigen is unknown. MiXCR was run by TCRdb on the 5' RACE reads, yielding one entry per CDR3 protein. The sample holds around 440,000 distinct CDR3 sequences; 18% are singletons and the top ten take more than 9%. Trimming took 2 bases from V and 1 from J, leaving 9 bases between them. Germline values: CDR1 SGHRS, CDR2 YFSETQ. The CDR3 has 14 residues. The record originates from a study of T-cell memory formation after mild COVID-19. Whole-study results and caveats: The study found contracting CD4+ clones mainly in CM and EM and contracting CD8+ clones in EMRA. Specificity for SARS-CoV-2 was not confirmed among the second-wave clones peaking on day 37.

Material for sequencing was PBMCs or a T cell subset sorted from them (not recorded which). The TCR sequence derives from an adult woman who had mild COVID-19 (a few samples of this study predate the infection). Cell type and time point are not known. The gene calls are TRBV5-1 and TRBJ1-1, with D uncertain. As DNA, the CDR3 is TGCGCCAGCAGCTTACAGCCGACGAACACTGAAGCTTTCTTT. Its translation: CASSLQPTNTEAFF.